This T cell receptor (beta chain) was identified in a study of control samples from healthy donors and cancer patients. Assay used: immunoSEQ multiplex PCR; TCRdb lists only in-frame clones, some missing. This sample has approximately 94,000 clones, with roughly 90% found just once. V lost 0 bases to trimming and J lost 8 bases, with 17 bases between them. Germline V gene data show CDR1 as KGHSH and CDR2 as LQKENI. This CDR3 contains 17 residues. The chain carries TRBV18 and TRBJ1-6; D not certain. This TCR came from a woman aged 45-65 years in good health. What was sequenced was blood. CDR3 coding DNA: TGTGCCAGCTCACCACCGAAACCGGTGGGGAAAGATTCACCCCTCCACTTT. Translation gives CASSPPKPVGKDSPLHF.